The entry that follows covers one TCR beta chain sequence. Its antigen is currently unknown. The record originates from a study of cytomegalovirus exposure and HLA in healthy donors. At the level of the study: Sequencing of some 200 million T cells in an earlier analysis found 100 million to 140 million unique TCR beta sequences. Study-level results: The HLA-A and HLA-B alleles of most subjects were reportedly predicted accurately from TCR beta sequences. Donor immune exposure was known only as CMV serostatus. In a later analysis, the majority of CMV-associated beta chains seemingly showed HLA restriction.

The CDR3 covers 15 residues. Looked up from germline, CDR1 is SGHRS and CDR2 is YFSETQ. V was pared by 2 bases and J by 6 bases, with 15 bases between. Vbeta (60) and Jbeta (13) primers were used in the PCR. The protocol was immunoSEQ multiplex PCR, while the TCRdb copy is restricted to in-frame clones and leaves out a portion. The table lists 150,000 or so clones, more than 75% of them singletons, with around 13% in the top ten. The rearrangement uses TRBV5-1 and TRBJ2-1, with D possibly matching TRBD2 (7 bases). This TCR was sampled from a man younger than 40 in good health and CMV-seropositive. Sample: PBMCs. The CDR3 region has the DNA TGCGCCAGCAGCTTACAATTTGGGGGGGCCAATGAGCAGTTCTTC. Encoded protein: CASSLQFGGANEQFF.